The source of this T cell receptor beta chain is a study of Graves' ophthalmopathy and Graves' hyperthyroidism. Details on this clonotype: Being one base from a much bigger clone, this may be a read error.

Scientists amplified the TCR beta CDR3 regions from RNA transcripts. In the first round, RT-PCR was carried out with HTBI primers, and a multiplex PCR formed the second round. TCRdb re-derived calls from the multiplex PCR reads in MiXCR, one entry per CDR3 protein. The sample includes more than 550,000 distinct CDR3 sequences, roughly 39% seen only once; the top ten take more than 2.5%. The clonotype originates from an adult man with Graves' ophthalmopathy. Sequenced sample: peripheral blood.

The CDR3 protein is CASSLGGLLAGELSF. In DNA, the CDR3 is TGTGCCAGCAGCTTAGGGGGCCTTTTGGCCGGGGAGCTGTCTTTT. This rearrangement joins TRBV7-2 to TRBJ2-2; TRBD1 or TRBD2 may be the D gene (5 bases each). The V gene's germline CDR1 is SGHTA and CDR2 FQGNSA. The length of the CDR3 is 15 residues.